These 26 T cell receptor beta chains were all obtained from the same sample, sequenced in a study of PD-1 blockade in classical Hodgkin lymphoma. The assay was immunoSEQ multiplex PCR, and TCRdb's table has in-frame clones only and misses some. Here the sample spans about 29,000 clones, 70% to 90% being singletons. Relapse after autologous stem cell transplantation occurred in every patient, and brentuximab vedotin exposure varied. PBMCs, once thawed, yielded CD8+ T cells isolated by magnetic negative selection. The sequencing used CD8+ T cells from blood, collected at baseline. These receptors were taken from a human donor with classical Hodgkin lymphoma.

V gene TRBV14 combines with J gene TRBJ2-7, with TRBD2 matching 10 bases. The CDR3 sequence is 14 residues long. The J segment lost 0 bases and the V segment lost 8 bases, leaving 4 bases of the junction unmatched. Germline lookup yields CDR1 SGHDN and CDR2 FVKESK. CDR3 DNA sequence: TGTGCCAGCGGACTAGCGGATAGCTCCTACGAGCAGTACTTC. Residues: CASGLADSSYEQYF.

V usage is TRBV28 and J usage is TRBJ1-4, with 10 positions matching TRBD1. Looked up from germline, CDR1 is MDHEN and CDR2 is SYDVKM. The CDR3 is 16 amino acids. The ends lost 2 bases at V and 8 bases at J; junction bases unmatched: 8. The CDR3 coding sequence is TGTGCCAGCAGTTTAATAAGGGACAGGGGTGGAGAAAAACTGTTTTTT. This sequence encodes CASSLIRDRGGEKLFF.

As for this clone: A junction boundary mismatches the germline segment, possibly from a read error. The genes are TRBV19 and TRBJ2-4, with 11 bases matching TRBD2. CDR1 is LNHDA, CDR2 SQIVND, per germline (reference sequence). The length of the CDR3 is 17 residues. CDR3 sequence reads: CASSMPSGRLVKNIQYF. The CDR3 DNA is TGTGCCAGTAGTATGCCTAGCGGGAGGCTAGTCAAAAACATCCAGTACTTC.

The CDR3 spells CASSEVSASGNTIYF. The CDR3 DNA follows: TGTGCCAGCAGTGAAGTCTCGGCGTCCGGAAACACCATATATTTT. The chain recombines TRBV2 with TRBJ1-3; no definite D call. V lost 1 base, J lost 4 bases, and 11 bases lay in between. The germline gives CDR1 SNHLY, CDR2 FYNNEI. The CDR3 spans 15 residues.

V gene TRBV6-4 combines with J gene TRBJ2-1; D gene unclear. Trimming stripped 5 bases from V and 4 bases from J, with 12 bases between. The germline V gene has CDR1 MRHNA and CDR2 SNTAGT. The CDR3 covers 14 residues. CDR3 nucleotides: TGTGCCAGCAGTTCCGCGGTGGAATACAATGAGCAGTTCTTC. Amino acid sequence: CASSSAVEYNEQFF.

The chain couples TRBV7-8 to TRBJ2-5; D perhaps matches TRBD2 (6 bases). CDR3 length equals 13 residues. CDR1 and CDR2 (germline): SGHVS, FQNEAQ. V lost 1 base and J lost 5, with 8 bases in between. CDR3 nucleotide sequence: TGTGCCAGCAGCTTAGGACTAGTGGAGACCCAGTACTTC. Protein product: CASSLGLVETQYF.

The chain uses TRBV10-1 and TRBJ1-1, with 7 bases fitting TRBD1. Germline lookup yields CDR1 WNHNN and CDR2 SYGVQD (reference sequence). J lost 1 base, V lost 3 bases, and 11 bases had no gene match. The CDR3 length is 17 residues. CDR3 bases: TGCGCCAGCAGTGACCTTCCGGGACAGCGGAAGAACACTGAAGCTTTCTTT. Residues: CASSDLPGQRKNTEAFF.

CDR3 DNA: TGTGCCAGCCTGGGGGTGGTCGCCTCGGAGGAGCAGTACTTC. Translating gives CASLGVVASEEQYF. The chain has TRBV2 and TRBJ2-7; D tentatively reads TRBD1 or TRBD2 (5 bases each). The CDR3 spans 14 residues. The V end lost 8 bases, the J end lost 7 bases, and 21 bases lay between the germline ends. The germline V gene encodes CDR1 SNHLY and CDR2 FYNNEI.

This clone was observed a single time. The V gene is TRBV29-1, the J gene TRBJ2-1, with D perhaps TRBD1 (6 bases). The CDR3 consists of 17 residues. Germline values: CDR1 SQVTM, CDR2 ANQGSEA. V lost 4 bases to trimming and J lost 0 bases, with 19 bases between them. In DNA, the CDR3 is TGCAGCGTTGTCGTGGGGGCCACTAGTCGCTCCTACAATGAGCAGTTCTTC. Translating gives CSVVVGATSRSYNEQFF.

Notes on this clone: Germline and junction disagree at one end, which may indicate a read error. The chain recombines TRBV29-1 with TRBJ2-5; perhaps D is TRBD1 or TRBD2 (5 bases each). The germline gives CDR1 SQVTM, CDR2 ANQGSEA. This CDR3 is built from 10 residues. In DNA, the CDR3 is TGCAGCGTGGGGATCCGGGACGTCGACTTC. Protein sequence: CSVGIRDVDF.

V gene TRBV27 combines with J gene TRBJ2-5; D might be TRBD1 (6 bases). Deletions cut 5 bases from V and 2 bases from J, with 15 bases between. Germline V gene data show CDR1 as MNHEY and CDR2 as SMNVEV (reference sequence). CDR3 length: 15 residues. DNA of the CDR3: TGTGCCAGCAGTAAAATAAACAGGGTACAAGAGACCCAGTACTTC. Translation: CASSKINRVQETQYF.

This chain uses TRBV10-1 with TRBJ2-1, with D possibly matching TRBD2 (5 bases). Germline V gives CDR1 WNHNN, CDR2 SYGVQD (reference sequence). The CDR3 length is 13 residues. V lost 2 bases and J 9 bases, leaving 11 bases between the germline ends. This CDR3 reads CASSEVLAGEQFF. CDR3 in DNA: TGCGCCAGCAGTGAGGTCCTAGCCGGTGAGCAGTTCTTC.

CDR3 sequence: CASSRATGSSYNEQFF. In DNA, the CDR3 is TGTGCCAGCAGTCGAGCAACAGGGAGCTCCTACAATGAGCAGTTCTTC. The chain uses TRBV5-6 and TRBJ2-1; possible D gene TRBD1, 6 bases. This CDR3 has 16 amino acids. Trimming stripped 5 bases from V and 0 bases from J, with 15 bases between. Germline V lookup: CDR1 SGHDT, CDR2 YYEEEE.

The chain links TRBV6-6 to TRBJ1-1, with 11 bases matching TRBD1. The CDR3 covers 15 residues. The germline gives CDR1 MNHNY, CDR2 SVGAGI (reference sequence). The V gene end was trimmed by 6 bases and the J gene end by 3 bases; junction bases not matched to a gene: 6. The CDR3 coding sequence is TGTGCCAGCAGGAGGGACAGGGGGTCCGACACTGAAGCTTTCTTT. Encoded protein: CASRRDRGSDTEAFF.

The chain carries TRBV5-4 and TRBJ2-7, with D perhaps being TRBD1 or TRBD2 (6 bases each). Trimming left V 1 base short and J 2 bases short, with 10 bases between. The germline V gene has CDR1 SGHNT and CDR2 YYREEE (reference sequence). There are 14 residues in the CDR3. The DNA of the CDR3 is TGTGCCAGCAGCTTGTTCGGGGGCGCCTACGAGCAGTACTTC. Protein sequence: CASSLFGGAYEQYF.

The chain carries TRBV30 and TRBJ2-3; D might be TRBD1 or TRBD2, each matching 5 bases. V gave up 1 base and J gave up 4 bases, with 12 bases separating them. Germline CDR1 and CDR2: GTSNPN and SVGIG (reference sequence). This CDR3 is built from 14 residues. The CDR3 nucleotides read TGTGCCTGGAGTGCCCTGGGACGTGCAGATACGCAGTATTTT. Protein product: CAWSALGRADTQYF.

In DNA, the CDR3 is TGCGCCAGCAGCGAAGGACAGGGTGGGGAGCTGTTTTTT. Translating gives CASSEGQGGELFF. This chain links TRBV5-1 with TRBJ2-2; TRBD1 matches 8 bases. Losses at the gene ends were 4 bases for V and 8 bases for J; bases not matched to a gene: 4. Per the germline V gene, CDR1 is SGHRS and CDR2 is YFSETQ. The CDR3 totals 13 residues.

The gene calls are TRBV6-4 and TRBJ1-2; a weak D match, TRBD1 (5 bases). CDR3 length equals 14 residues. Between the trimmed V and J ends, which lost 7 bases and 5 bases, there was a span of 17 bases. Per germline, CDR1 MRHNA and CDR2 SNTAGT. The CDR3 loop reads CASNNFGGAYGYTF. The CDR3 DNA reads TGTGCCAGCAACAACTTCGGGGGTGCATATGGCTACACCTTC.

The chain links TRBV11-2 to TRBJ1-2; D call uncertain. V was pared by 7 bases and J by 6 bases, with 18 bases between. Germline V gene sequence: CDR1 SGHAT, CDR2 FQNNGV. The CDR3 sequence is 14 residues long. Here the CDR3 reads CASNPEAVVNGYTF. CDR3 nucleotide sequence: TGTGCCAGCAATCCCGAGGCGGTAGTTAATGGCTACACCTTC.

The chain uses TRBV27 and TRBJ1-1, with no clear D. The CDR3 is made up of 14 amino acids. Trimming took off 2 bases at V and 4 bases at J, with 11 bases between the two ends. CDR1 and CDR2 from the germline V gene are MNHEY and SMNVEV (reference sequence). The CDR3 region has the DNA TGTGCCAGCAGTTTAACGAAGGATGGCACTGAAGCTTTCTTT. Translated: CASSLTKDGTEAFF.

The V gene is TRBV7-9, the J gene TRBJ2-3, with unresolved D. In germline, CDR1 is SEHNR, CDR2 FQNEAQ (reference sequence). The V end lost 0 bases, the J end lost 4 bases, and 20 bases lay between the germline ends. The CDR3 has 18 amino acids. This CDR3 is CASSLAEVGWVIADTQYF. CDR3 bases: TGTGCCAGCAGCTTAGCGGAAGTAGGGTGGGTGATAGCAGATACGCAGTATTTT.

This chain joins TRBV19 and TRBJ2-1; D remains unclear. Germline V CDR1 and CDR2: LNHDA, SQIVND (reference sequence). This CDR3 has 15 residues. The V gene lost 3 bases and the J gene lost 2 bases, with 11 bases spanning the gap. CDR3: CASSIVTTAYNEQFF. In DNA form, the CDR3 reads TGTGCCAGTAGTATCGTAACAACAGCCTACAATGAGCAGTTCTTC.

The chain links TRBV6-1 to TRBJ1-2; possible D gene TRBD1, 5 bases. The CDR3 spans 15 residues. V lost 2 bases, J lost 2 bases, and 12 bases lay in between. Germline assignment: CDR1 MNHNS and CDR2 SASEGT. CDR3 DNA: TGTGCCAGCAGTGAACTGGGGGACGGGAACTATGGCTACACCTTC. It is translated as CASSELGDGNYGYTF.

The chain links TRBV2 to TRBJ1-1; no firm D call. With 2 bases removed from V and 7 bases from J, the gap between germline ends came to 29 bases. The CDR3 spans 19 residues. CDR1 is SNHLY and CDR2 is FYNNEI in the germline V gene. The CDR3 loop reads CASSENEGRAQPLRNEAFF. Written as DNA, the CDR3 is TGTGCCAGCAGTGAAAACGAGGGAAGGGCCCAACCACTACGAAATGAAGCTTTCTTT.

The CDR3, as DNA: TGCAGCGTTGTGGGCTCCTCTGGAAACACCATATATTTT. Protein product: CSVVGSSGNTIYF. The V and J genes are TRBV29-1 and TRBJ1-3; D remains unclear. V was trimmed by 4 bases and J by 0 bases, leaving 7 bases between them. CDR1 SQVTM and CDR2 ANQGSEA come from the germline V gene. The CDR3 runs 13 residues.

The gene calls are TRBV23-1 and TRBJ1-1; D possibly corresponds to TRBD1 (5 bases). TRBV23-1 is an ORF; its function is uncertain. The CDR3 is 14 residues long. V gave up 7 bases and J gave up 1 base, with 13 bases separating them. The CDR3 DNA sequence: TGCGCCAGCACTATAAACGGGGCGAACACTGAAGCTTTCTTT. It yields the protein CASTINGANTEAFF.